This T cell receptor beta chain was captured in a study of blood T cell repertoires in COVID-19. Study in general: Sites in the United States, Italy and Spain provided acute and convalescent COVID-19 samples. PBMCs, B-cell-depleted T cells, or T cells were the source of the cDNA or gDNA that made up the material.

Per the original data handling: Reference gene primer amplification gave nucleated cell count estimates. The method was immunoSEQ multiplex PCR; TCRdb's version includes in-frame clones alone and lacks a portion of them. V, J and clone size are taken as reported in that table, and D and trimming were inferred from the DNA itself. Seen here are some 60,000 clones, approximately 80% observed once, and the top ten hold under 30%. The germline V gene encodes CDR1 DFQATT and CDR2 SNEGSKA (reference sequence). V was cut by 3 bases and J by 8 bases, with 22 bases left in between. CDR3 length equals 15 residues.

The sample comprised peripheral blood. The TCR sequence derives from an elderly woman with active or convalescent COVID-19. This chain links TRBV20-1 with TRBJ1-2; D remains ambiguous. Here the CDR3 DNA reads TGCAGTGCTAGTCCTGGAGACCCCGGTATAATCGGCTACACCTTC. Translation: CSASPGDPGIIGYTF.